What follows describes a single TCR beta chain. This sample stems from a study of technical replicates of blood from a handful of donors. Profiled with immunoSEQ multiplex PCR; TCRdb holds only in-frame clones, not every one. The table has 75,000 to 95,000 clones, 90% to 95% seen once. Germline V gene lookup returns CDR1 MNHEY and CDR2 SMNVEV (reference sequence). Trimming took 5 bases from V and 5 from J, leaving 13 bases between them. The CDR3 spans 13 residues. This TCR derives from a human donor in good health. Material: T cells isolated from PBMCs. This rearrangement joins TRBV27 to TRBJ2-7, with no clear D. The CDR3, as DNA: TGTGCCAGCAGTCCAACCTCGGAGCACGAGCAGTACTTC. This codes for CASSPTSEHEQYF.